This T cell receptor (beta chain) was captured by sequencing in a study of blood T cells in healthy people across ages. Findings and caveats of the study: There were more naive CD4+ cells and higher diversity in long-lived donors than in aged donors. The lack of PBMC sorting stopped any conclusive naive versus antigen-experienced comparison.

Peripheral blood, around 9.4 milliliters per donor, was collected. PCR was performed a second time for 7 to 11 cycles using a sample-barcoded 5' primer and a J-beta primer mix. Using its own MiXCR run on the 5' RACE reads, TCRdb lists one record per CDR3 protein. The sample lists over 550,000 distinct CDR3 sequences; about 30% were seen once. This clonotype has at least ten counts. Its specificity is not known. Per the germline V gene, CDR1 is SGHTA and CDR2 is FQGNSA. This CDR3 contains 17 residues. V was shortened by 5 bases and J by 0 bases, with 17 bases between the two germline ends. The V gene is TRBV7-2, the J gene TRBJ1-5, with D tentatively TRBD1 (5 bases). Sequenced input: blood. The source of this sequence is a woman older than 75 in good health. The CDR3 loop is CASSRTLGDFSNQPQHF. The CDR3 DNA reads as TGTGCCAGCAGCCGAACACTGGGGGATTTTAGCAATCAGCCCCAGCATTTT.